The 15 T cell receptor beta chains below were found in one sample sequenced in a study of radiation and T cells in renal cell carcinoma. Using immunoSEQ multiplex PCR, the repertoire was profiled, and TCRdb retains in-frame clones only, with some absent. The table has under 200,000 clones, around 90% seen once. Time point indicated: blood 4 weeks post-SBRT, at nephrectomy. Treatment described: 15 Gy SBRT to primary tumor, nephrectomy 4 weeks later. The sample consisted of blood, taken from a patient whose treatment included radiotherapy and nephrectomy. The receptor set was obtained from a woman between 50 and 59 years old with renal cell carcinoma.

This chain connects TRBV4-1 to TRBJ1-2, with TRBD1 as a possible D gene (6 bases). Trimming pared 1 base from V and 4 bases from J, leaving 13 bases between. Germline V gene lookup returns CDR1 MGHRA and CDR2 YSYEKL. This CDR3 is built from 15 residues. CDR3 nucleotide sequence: TGCGCCAGCAGCCAAGCTGGGGGCCTGGGCTATGGCTACACCTTC. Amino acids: CASSQAGGLGYGYTF.

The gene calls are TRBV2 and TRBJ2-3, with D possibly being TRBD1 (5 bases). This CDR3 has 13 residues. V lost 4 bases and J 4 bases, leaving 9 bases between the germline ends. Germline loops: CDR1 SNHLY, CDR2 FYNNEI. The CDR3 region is CASSAGAPDTQYF. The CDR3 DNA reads TGTGCCAGCAGTGCTGGGGCCCCAGATACGCAGTATTTT.

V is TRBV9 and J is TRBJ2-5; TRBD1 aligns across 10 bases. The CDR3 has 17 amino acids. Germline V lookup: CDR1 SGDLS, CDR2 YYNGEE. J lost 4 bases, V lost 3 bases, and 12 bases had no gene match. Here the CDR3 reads CASSGRRQGAVGETQYF. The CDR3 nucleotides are TGTGCCAGCAGCGGGAGAAGACAGGGGGCGGTCGGAGAGACCCAGTACTTC.

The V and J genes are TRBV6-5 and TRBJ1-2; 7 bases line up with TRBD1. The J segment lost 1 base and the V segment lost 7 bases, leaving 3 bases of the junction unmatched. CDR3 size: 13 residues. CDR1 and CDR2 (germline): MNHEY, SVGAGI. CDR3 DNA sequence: TGTGCCAGCATCGGGACAGATAACTATGGCTACACCTTC. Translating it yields CASIGTDNYGYTF.

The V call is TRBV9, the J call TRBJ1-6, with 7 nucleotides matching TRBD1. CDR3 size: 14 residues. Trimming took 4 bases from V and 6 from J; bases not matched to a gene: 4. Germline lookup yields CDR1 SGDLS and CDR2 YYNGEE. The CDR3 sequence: CASSPGTANSPLHF. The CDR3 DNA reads TGTGCCAGCAGCCCCGGGACAGCTAATTCACCCCTCCACTTT.

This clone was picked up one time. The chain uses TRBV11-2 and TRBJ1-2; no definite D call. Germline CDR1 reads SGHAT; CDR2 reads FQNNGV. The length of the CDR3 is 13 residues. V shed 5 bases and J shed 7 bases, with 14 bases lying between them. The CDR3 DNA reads TGTGCCAGCAGCCCCCCTGGAGCTTTTGGCTACACCTTC. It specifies CASSPPGAFGYTF.

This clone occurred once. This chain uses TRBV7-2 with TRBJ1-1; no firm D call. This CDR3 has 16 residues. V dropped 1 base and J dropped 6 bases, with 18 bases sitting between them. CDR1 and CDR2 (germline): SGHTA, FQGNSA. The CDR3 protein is CASSLEAPGFVAEAFF. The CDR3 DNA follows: TGTGCCAGCAGCTTAGAAGCTCCGGGGTTTGTCGCTGAAGCTTTCTTT.

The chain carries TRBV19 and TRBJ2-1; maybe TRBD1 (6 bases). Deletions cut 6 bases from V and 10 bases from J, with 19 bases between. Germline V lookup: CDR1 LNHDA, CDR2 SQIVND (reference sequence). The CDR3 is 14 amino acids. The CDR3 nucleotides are TGTGCCAGTAGACGGGGCGCAGGGGTCGGCGAGCAGTTCTTC. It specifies CASRRGAGVGEQFF.

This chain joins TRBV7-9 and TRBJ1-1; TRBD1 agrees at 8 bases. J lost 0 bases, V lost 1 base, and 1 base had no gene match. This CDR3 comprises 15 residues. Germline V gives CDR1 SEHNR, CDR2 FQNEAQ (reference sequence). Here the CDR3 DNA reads TGTGCCAGCAGCTTAGGACAGGGGATGAACACTGAAGCTTTCTTT. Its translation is CASSLGQGMNTEAFF. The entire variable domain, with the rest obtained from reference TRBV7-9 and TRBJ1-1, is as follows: DTGVSQNPRHKITKRGQNVTFRCDPISEHNRLYWYRQTLGQGPEFLTYFQNEAQLEKSRLLSDRFSAERPKGSFSTLEIQRTEQGDSAMYLCASSLGQGMNTEAFFGQGTRLTVV.

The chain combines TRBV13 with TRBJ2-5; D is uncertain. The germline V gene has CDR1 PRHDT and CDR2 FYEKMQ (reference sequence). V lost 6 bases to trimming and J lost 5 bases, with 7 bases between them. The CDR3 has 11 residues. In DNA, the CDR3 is TGTGCCAGCAGACTATGGGAGACCCAGTACTTC. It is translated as CASRLWETQYF.

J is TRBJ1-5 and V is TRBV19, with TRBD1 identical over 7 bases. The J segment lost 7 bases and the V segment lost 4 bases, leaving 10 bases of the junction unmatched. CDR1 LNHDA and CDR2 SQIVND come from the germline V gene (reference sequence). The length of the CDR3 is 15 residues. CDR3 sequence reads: CASSTHRQGGQPQHF. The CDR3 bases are TGTGCCAGTAGTACCCATAGACAGGGTGGGCAGCCCCAGCATTTT.

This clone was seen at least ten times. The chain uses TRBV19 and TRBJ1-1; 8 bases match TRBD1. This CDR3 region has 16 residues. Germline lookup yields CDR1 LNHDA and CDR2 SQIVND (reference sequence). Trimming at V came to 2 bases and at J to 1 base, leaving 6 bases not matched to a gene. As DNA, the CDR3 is TGTGCCAGTAGTATATTTCCTACAGGGGGGAACACTGAAGCTTTCTTT. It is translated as CASSIFPTGGNTEAFF.

CDR3 sequence (DNA): TGTGCCAGCAGCGCAACGGGAGTCACGAACACCGGGGAGCTGTTTTTT. This sequence encodes CASSATGVTNTGELFF. V usage is TRBV9 and J usage is TRBJ2-2; D is perhaps TRBD2 (6 bases). Trimming took off 3 bases at V and 0 bases at J, with 12 bases between the two ends. CDR3 length: 16 amino acids. CDR1 and CDR2 from the germline V gene are SGDLS and YYNGEE.

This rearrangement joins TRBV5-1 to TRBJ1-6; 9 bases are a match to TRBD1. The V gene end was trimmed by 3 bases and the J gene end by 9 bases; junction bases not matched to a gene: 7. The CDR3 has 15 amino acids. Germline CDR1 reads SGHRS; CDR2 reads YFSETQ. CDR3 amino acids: CASSSGTGSSSPLHF. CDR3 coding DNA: TGCGCCAGCAGCTCCGGGACAGGGAGTTCTTCACCCCTCCACTTT.

The CDR3 spells CASSETGTREQYF. The DNA for the CDR3 is TGTGCCAGCAGTGAGACAGGGACAAGGGAGCAGTACTTC. This chain connects TRBV2 to TRBJ2-7; 7 nucleotides match TRBD1. V gave up 3 bases and J gave up 7 bases; unmatched junction bases: 6. Per germline, CDR1 SNHLY and CDR2 FYNNEI. This CDR3 contains 13 residues.